Below, 18 T cell receptor beta chains from the same sample are listed, as sequenced in a study of cytomegalovirus exposure and HLA in healthy donors. PCR was performed using 60 Vbeta and 13 Jbeta primers. Clones were sequenced by immunoSEQ multiplex PCR, and TCRdb holds only the in-frame ones, with some missing. The sample records 200,000 or so clones, about 81% being singletons. Sequencing used PBMCs. These receptor sequences come from a woman in her forties or fifties in good health and CMV-seropositive.

This clone was picked up a small number of times. The chain joins TRBV6-6 to TRBJ1-5; no definite D call. CDR1 MNHNY and CDR2 SVGAGI come from the germline V gene (reference sequence). The CDR3 length is 13 residues. With 7 bases removed from V and 4 bases from J, the gap between germline ends came to 11 bases. The CDR3 sequence is CASKSALNQPQHF. CDR3 nucleotide sequence: TGTGCCAGCAAATCGGCACTAAATCAGCCCCAGCATTTT.

The V and J genes are TRBV28 and TRBJ1-1; possible D gene TRBD1, 6 bases. Germline loops: CDR1 MDHEN, CDR2 SYDVKM. This CDR3 spans 12 amino acids. V dropped 8 bases and J dropped 6 bases, with 13 bases sitting between them. CDR3 sequence reads: CASRTGRAEAFF. The DNA for the CDR3 is TGTGCCAGCCGCACAGGGAGGGCTGAAGCTTTCTTT.

This clone was detected once. The rearrangement uses TRBV7-2 and TRBJ2-7; D might be TRBD1 (6 bases). Germline loops: CDR1 SGHTA, CDR2 FQGNSA. CDR3 size: 15 residues. Trimming removed 1 base at V and 4 bases at J, with 14 bases between. CDR3 DNA: TGTGCCAGCAGCTTAGACAGGGAGTACGGATACGAGCAGTACTTC. It is translated as CASSLDREYGYEQYF.

The chain recombines TRBV28 with TRBJ2-3; 13 bases align to TRBD2. Germline lookup yields CDR1 MDHEN and CDR2 SYDVKM. CDR3 length equals 20 residues. Trimming removed 2 bases from V and 6 bases from J; junction bases left unmatched: 17. The CDR3 spells CASSLHGLAGALSDPDTQYF. Here the CDR3 DNA reads TGTGCCAGCAGTTTACATGGACTAGCGGGAGCGTTATCCGATCCTGATACGCAGTATTTT.

The chain uses TRBV5-1 and TRBJ1-4, with TRBD1 identical over 10 bases. Trimming cost V 2 bases and J 7 bases; bases outside gene matches: 5. Germline CDR1 and CDR2: SGHRS and YFSETQ. This CDR3 has 15 residues. The CDR3, as DNA: TGCGCCAGCAGCTTCGACAGGGGGCAAGGTGAAAAACTGTTTTTT. Its protein is CASSFDRGQGEKLFF.

CDR3 sequence reads: CASSPRLAGELDTQYF. The CDR3 DNA is TGTGCCAGCAGCCCCCGACTAGCGGGGGAGTTGGATACGCAGTATTTT. V is TRBV9 and J is TRBJ2-3, with 12 bases fitting TRBD2. Trimming removed 4 bases from V and 6 bases from J; junction bases left unmatched: 9. Looked up from germline, CDR1 is SGDLS and CDR2 is YYNGEE. This CDR3 has 16 residues.

The chain combines TRBV7-3 with TRBJ2-2; TRBD2 matches at 12 bases. V was pared by 4 bases and J by 6 bases, with 6 bases of the junction left unmatched. The CDR3 totals 16 residues. CDR1 and CDR2 from the germline V gene are SGHTA and FQGTGA. CDR3 coding DNA: TGTGCCAGCAGCTCGAAACTAGCGGGAGGCCCCGGGGAGCTGTTTTTT. Amino acids: CASSSKLAGGPGELFF.

The chain combines TRBV11-2 with TRBJ2-5; D is possibly TRBD1 (6 bases). This CDR3 comprises 13 residues. CDR1 is SGHAT and CDR2 is FQNNGV in the germline V gene. V was clipped by 5 bases and J by 2 bases, with 9 bases between them. The DNA for the CDR3 is TGTGCCAGCAGCCCTACAGGGCAAGAGACCCAGTACTTC. Its translation is CASSPTGQETQYF.

The V gene is TRBV5-8, the J gene TRBJ1-5; D not resolved. The V end lost 2 bases, the J end lost 6 bases, and 9 bases lay between the germline ends. CDR1 is SGHTS and CDR2 is YDEGEE in the germline V gene. CDR3 length equals 13 residues. Here the CDR3 reads CASSLRSVQPQHF. CDR3 coding DNA: TGTGCCAGCAGCTTAAGGAGCGTTCAGCCCCAGCATTTT.

The genes are TRBV19 and TRBJ2-2, with TRBD2 identical over 9 bases. After removal of 7 bases from V and 6 bases from J, the junction contained 6 bases not matched to a gene. The germline gives CDR1 LNHDA, CDR2 SQIVND (reference sequence). The CDR3 loop spans 14 amino acids. In DNA, the CDR3 is TGTGCCAGTATTGGTAGCGGGAGTTCCGGGGAGCTGTTTTTT. Translation gives CASIGSGSSGELFF. Based on the CDR3 plus reference TRBV19 and TRBJ2-2, the full variable domain is DGGITQSPKYLFRKEGQNVTLSCEQNLNHDAMYWYRQDPGQGLRLIYYSQIVNDFQKGDIAEGYSVSREKKESFPLTVTSAQKNPTAFYLCASIGSGSSGELFFGEGSRLTVL.

The chain recombines TRBV5-1 with TRBJ2-7, with 9 bases matching TRBD2. Unmatched junction bases numbered 6, after V lost 2 bases and J lost 3 bases. Germline CDR1 is SGHRS and CDR2 is YFSETQ. CDR3 size: 15 residues. DNA for the CDR3: TGCGCCAGCAGCTTTTCTAGCGGGGTACTCTACGAGCAGTACTTC. It codes for CASSFSSGVLYEQYF.

The rearrangement links TRBV5-6 to TRBJ1-2, with a possible D match to TRBD1 (5 bases). V lost 6 bases and J lost 0, with 12 bases in between. The CDR3 consists of 14 residues. The germline CDR1 and CDR2 sequences are SGHDT and YYEEEE. The CDR3 coding sequence is TGTGCCAGCATCCGGGGGTCAACTAACTATGGCTACACCTTC. This gives the protein CASIRGSTNYGYTF.

The chain combines TRBV5-4 with TRBJ1-2; D gene unclear. The ends were cut back, 1 base at V and 7 bases at J, with 11 bases in the middle. This CDR3 is built from 13 residues. The germline V gene has CDR1 SGHNT and CDR2 YYREEE (reference sequence). The CDR3 is CASSLTVEFGYTF. CDR3 sequence (DNA): TGTGCCAGCAGCTTGACCGTCGAGTTTGGCTACACCTTC. Full variable domain (rest looked up from reference TRBV5-4 and TRBJ1-2): ETGVTQSPTHLIKTRGQQVTLRCSSQSGHNTVSWYQQALGQGPQFIFQYYREEENGRGNFPPRFSGLQFPNYSSELNVNALELDDSALYLCASSLTVEFGYTFGSGTRLTVV.

Concerning this clone: Its ends do not fully match the called genes, so a read error is possible. The V and J genes are TRBV18 and TRBJ2-7, with no clear D. This CDR3 is 14 amino acids long. Germline-derived CDR1 and CDR2 are KGHSH and LQKENI. CDR3 protein: CASPPQPSSYEQYF. CDR3 coding DNA: TGTGCCAGCCCACCACAACCTAGCTCCTACGAGCAGTACTTC.

This chain's CDR3 is CASSIASTNEKLFF. The DNA for the CDR3 is TGTGCCAGTAGTATAGCGTCAACTAATGAAAAACTGTTTTTT. J is TRBJ1-4 and V is TRBV19, with D uncertain. Trimming took 1 base from V and 0 from J, leaving 3 bases between them. CDR3 length equals 14 residues. CDR1 and CDR2 (germline): LNHDA, SQIVND (reference sequence).

The rearrangement uses TRBV4-1 and TRBJ2-1; 10 bases map to TRBD2. The germline CDR1 and CDR2 sequences are MGHRA and YSYEKL. Trimming removed 4 bases from V and 10 bases from J; junction bases left unmatched: 7. The CDR3 covers 14 residues. CDR3 nucleotide sequence: TGCGCCAGCAGCCGGCTAGCGGGAGTGGCGGAGCAGTTCTTC. Translating it yields CASSRLAGVAEQFF.

The chain uses TRBV7-3 and TRBJ2-4; TRBD2 matches at 10 bases. V shed 3 bases, J shed 0 bases, and the junction held 11 bases outside the gene matches. The CDR3 extends over 19 amino acids. Germline V gene lookup returns CDR1 SGHTA and CDR2 FQGTGA. For the CDR3, the DNA is TGTGCCAGCAGCTTGGAGGGAGTAGCGGGAGGACTAGCCAAAAACATTCAGTACTTC. Amino acid sequence: CASSLEGVAGGLAKNIQYF.

The rearrangement uses TRBV6-6 and TRBJ2-7, with D unclear. Looked up from germline, CDR1 is MNHNY and CDR2 is SVGAGI (reference sequence). Trimming left V 4 bases short and J 6 bases short, with 13 bases between. The CDR3 is made up of 13 amino acids. The CDR3 reads CASSFTQRGEQYF. The CDR3, as DNA: TGTGCCAGCAGTTTCACCCAGCGAGGCGAGCAGTACTTC.